The following is a T cell receptor beta chain sequence with its context. What it recognizes is unknown. The data stem from a study of cytomegalovirus exposure and HLA in healthy donors. Study findings and constraints: Available immune exposure information was restricted to CMV serostatus only. HLA restriction was apparent for most CMV-associated TCR beta chains in a later analysis.

CDR3 size: 15 residues. Germline V gives CDR1 MDHEN, CDR2 SYDVKM. The V gene end was trimmed by 5 bases and the J gene end by 4 bases; junction bases not matched to a gene: 9. The PCR had 60 Vbeta and 13 Jbeta primers. Repertoires were generated with immunoSEQ multiplex PCR, while TCRdb's copy carries only in-frame clones and drops some. Of over 150,000 clones detected, 77% appear once; the ten largest clones hold roughly 3.7%. This chain joins TRBV28 and TRBJ2-3; 7 positions match TRBD2. The clonotype originates from a woman aged 55-70 years in good health and CMV-seropositive. The sequencing input was PBMCs. The CDR3 bases are TGTGCCAGCAGTCCAGCGGGATCCCAATCAGATACGCAGTATTTT. It specifies CASSPAGSQSDTQYF.